This entry features one T cell receptor (beta chain) sequence. Germline-derived CDR1 and CDR2 are SGHRS and YFSETQ. CDR3 length equals 15 residues. Trimming removed 0 bases from V and 0 bases from J, with 7 bases in between. This record belongs to a study of T-cell memory formation after mild COVID-19. TCRdb fed the 5' RACE reads into MiXCR, producing one record per CDR3 protein. The sample includes a few hundred thousand distinct CDR3 sequences, roughly 26% of them seen just once. The chain employs TRBV5-1 and TRBJ2-4; no clear D gene. The source is an adult woman who had mild COVID-19 (a few samples of this study predate the infection). Cell type and time point are not known. The specimen sequenced was PBMCs or a T cell subset sorted from them (not recorded which). The CDR3 loop reads CASSLGQTAKNIQYF. The CDR3 DNA follows: TGCGCCAGCAGCTTGGGGCAGACAGCCAAAAACATTCAGTACTTC.